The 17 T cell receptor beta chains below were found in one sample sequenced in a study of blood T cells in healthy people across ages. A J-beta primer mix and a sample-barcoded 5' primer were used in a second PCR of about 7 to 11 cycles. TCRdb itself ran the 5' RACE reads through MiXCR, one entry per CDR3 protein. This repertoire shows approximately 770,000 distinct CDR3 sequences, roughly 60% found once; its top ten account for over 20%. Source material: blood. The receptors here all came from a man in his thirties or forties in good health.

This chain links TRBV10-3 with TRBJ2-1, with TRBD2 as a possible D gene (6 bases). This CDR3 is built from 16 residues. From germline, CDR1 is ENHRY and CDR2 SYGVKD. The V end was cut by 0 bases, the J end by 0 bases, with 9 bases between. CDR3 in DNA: TGTGCCATCAGTGAGTCGGCGGGGAGCTCCTACAATGAGCAGTTCTTC. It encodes CAISESAGSSYNEQFF.

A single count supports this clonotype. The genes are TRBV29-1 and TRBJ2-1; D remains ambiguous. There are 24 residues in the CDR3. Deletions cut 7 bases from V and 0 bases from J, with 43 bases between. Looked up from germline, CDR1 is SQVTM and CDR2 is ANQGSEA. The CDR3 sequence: CSGGGPPDRASNNTKSSSYNEQFF. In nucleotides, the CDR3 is TGCAGCGGGGGTGGGCCCCCAGATAGGGCCTCCAATAACACTAAATCTTCCTCCTACAATGAGCAGTTCTTC.

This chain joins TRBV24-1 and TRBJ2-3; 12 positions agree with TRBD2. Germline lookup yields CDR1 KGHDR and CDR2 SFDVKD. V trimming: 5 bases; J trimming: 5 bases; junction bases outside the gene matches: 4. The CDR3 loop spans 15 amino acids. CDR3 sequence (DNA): TGTGCCACCAGTGCTACTAGCGGGGGGTTAGATACGCAGTATTTT. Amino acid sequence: CATSATSGGLDTQYF.

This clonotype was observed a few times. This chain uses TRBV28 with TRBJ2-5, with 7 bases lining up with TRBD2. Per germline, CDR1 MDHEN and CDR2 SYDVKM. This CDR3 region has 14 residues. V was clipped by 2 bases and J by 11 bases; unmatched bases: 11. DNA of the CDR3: TGTGCCAGCAGTTTAAACCGCGGAAGCGGGGAGCAGTACTTC. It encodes CASSLNRGSGEQYF.

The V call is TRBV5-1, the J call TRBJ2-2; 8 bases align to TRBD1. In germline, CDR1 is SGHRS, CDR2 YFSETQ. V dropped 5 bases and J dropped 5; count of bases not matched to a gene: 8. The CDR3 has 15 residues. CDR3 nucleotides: TGCGCCAGCAGTTTCGGAGGACAGGGTACCGGGGAGCTGTTTTTT. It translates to CASSFGGQGTGELFF.

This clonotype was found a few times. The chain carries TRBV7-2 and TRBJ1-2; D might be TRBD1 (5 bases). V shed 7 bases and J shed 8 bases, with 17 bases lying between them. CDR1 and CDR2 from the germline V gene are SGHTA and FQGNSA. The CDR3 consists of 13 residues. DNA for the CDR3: TGTGCCAGCACCCCGACAGCCCCTAAGGGCTACACCTTC. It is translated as CASTPTAPKGYTF.

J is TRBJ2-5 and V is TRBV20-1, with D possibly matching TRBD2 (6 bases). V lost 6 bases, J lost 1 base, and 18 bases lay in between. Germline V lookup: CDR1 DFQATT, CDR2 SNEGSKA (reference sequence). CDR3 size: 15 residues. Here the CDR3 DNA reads TGCAGTGCGGGACTTCCGAAGACTTTCCAAGAGACCCAGTACTTC. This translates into CSAGLPKTFQETQYF.

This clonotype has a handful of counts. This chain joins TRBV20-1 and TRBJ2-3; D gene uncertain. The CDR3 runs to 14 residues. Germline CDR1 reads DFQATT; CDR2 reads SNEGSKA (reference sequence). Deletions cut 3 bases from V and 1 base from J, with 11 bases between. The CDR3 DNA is TGCAGTGCTAGCGTCGACGGACGCACAGATACGCAGTATTTT. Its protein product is CSASVDGRTDTQYF.

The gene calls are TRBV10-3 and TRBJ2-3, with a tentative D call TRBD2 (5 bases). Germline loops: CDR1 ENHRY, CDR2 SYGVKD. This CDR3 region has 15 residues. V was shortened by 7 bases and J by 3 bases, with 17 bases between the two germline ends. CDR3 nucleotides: TGTGCCATCATTGATCCGACGACTAATACAGATACGCAGTATTTT. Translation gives CAIIDPTTNTDTQYF.

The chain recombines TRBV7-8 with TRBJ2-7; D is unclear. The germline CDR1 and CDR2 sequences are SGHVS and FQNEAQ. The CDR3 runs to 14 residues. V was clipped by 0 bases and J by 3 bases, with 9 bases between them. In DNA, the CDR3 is TGTGCCAGCAGCTTAGCTAGAGAGCTCTACGAGCAGTACTTC. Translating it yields CASSLARELYEQYF.

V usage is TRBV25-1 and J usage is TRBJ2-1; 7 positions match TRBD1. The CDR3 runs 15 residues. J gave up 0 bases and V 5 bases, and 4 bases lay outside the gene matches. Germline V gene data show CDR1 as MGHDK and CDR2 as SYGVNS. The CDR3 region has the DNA TGTGCCAGCAGTTATACAGGGGCCTCCTACAATGAGCAGTTCTTC. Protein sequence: CASSYTGASYNEQFF.

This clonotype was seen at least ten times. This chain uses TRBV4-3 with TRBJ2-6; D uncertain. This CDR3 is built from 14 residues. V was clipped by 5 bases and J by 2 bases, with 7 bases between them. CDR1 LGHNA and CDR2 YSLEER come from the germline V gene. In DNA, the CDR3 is TGCGCCAGCAGCGTTGGCACTGGGGCCAACGTCCTGACTTTC. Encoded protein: CASSVGTGANVLTF.

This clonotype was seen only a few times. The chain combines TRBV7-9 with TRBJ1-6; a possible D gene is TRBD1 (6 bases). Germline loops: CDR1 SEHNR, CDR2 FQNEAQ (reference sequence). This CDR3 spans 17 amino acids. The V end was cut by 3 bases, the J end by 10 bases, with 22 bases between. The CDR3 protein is CASSFIFGGSEGSPLHF. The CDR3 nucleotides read TGTGCCAGCAGCTTTATTTTCGGGGGCTCAGAAGGGTCACCCCTCCACTTT.

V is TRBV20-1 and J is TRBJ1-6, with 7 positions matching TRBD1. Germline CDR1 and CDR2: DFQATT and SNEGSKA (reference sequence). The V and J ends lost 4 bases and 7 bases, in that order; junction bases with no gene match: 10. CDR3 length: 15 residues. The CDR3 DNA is TGCAGTGCTACGTCCGCCGGGACAGTCAATTCACCCCTCCACTTT. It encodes CSATSAGTVNSPLHF.

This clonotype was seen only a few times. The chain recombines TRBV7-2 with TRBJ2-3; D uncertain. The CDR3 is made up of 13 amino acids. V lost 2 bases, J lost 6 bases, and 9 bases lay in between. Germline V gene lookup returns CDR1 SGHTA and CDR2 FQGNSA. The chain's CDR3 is CASSLRFSDTQYF. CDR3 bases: TGTGCCAGCAGCTTAAGATTTTCGGATACGCAGTATTTT.

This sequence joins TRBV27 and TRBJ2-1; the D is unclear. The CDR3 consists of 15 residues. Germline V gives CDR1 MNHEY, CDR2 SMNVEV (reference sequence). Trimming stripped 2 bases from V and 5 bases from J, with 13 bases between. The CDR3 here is CASSLQVYPNNEQFF. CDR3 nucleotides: TGTGCCAGCAGTTTACAGGTATATCCCAACAATGAGCAGTTCTTC.

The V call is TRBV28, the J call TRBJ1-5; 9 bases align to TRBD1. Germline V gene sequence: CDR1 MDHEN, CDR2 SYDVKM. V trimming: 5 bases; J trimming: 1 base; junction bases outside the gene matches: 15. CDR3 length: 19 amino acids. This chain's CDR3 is CASSPTSGTGKRSNQPQHF. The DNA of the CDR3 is TGTGCCAGCAGTCCAACCTCCGGGACAGGGAAAAGAAGCAATCAGCCCCAGCATTTT.